The sequence of this T cell receptor (beta chain) was determined in a study of PD-1 blockade in classical Hodgkin lymphoma. Regarding the study as a whole: Still unresolved is the cause of the repertoire differences, which may be disease activity or prior therapy. Relapsed/refractory patients reportedly had lower baseline diversity than newly diagnosed patients. At C4D1, TCR diversity had climbed significantly for CD4+ cells, though not for CD8+ cells.

No patient escaped relapse after autologous stem cell transplantation, and brentuximab vedotin exposure varied. The best responses consisted of complete response, partial response or progressive disease. Produced via immunoSEQ multiplex PCR; TCRdb's table is partial and in-frame only. The sample gives 100,000 to 130,000 clones, roughly nine tenths of which show up once; about 20% is in the top ten. Germline V CDR1 and CDR2: SGHRS, YFSETQ. V lost 2 bases, J lost 5 bases, and 13 bases lay in between. The CDR3 consists of 14 residues. This clone was seen a few times. Its target is not known. The sequencing here drew on peripheral blood mononuclear cells (PBMCs), taken before the second cycle of nivolumab. This clonotype was obtained from a human donor with classical Hodgkin lymphoma. V gene TRBV5-1 combines with J gene TRBJ1-1; D is ambiguous. CDR3 protein: CASSFGPPGTEAFF. The CDR3 DNA reads as TGCGCCAGCAGCTTCGGGCCTCCAGGAACTGAAGCTTTCTTT.